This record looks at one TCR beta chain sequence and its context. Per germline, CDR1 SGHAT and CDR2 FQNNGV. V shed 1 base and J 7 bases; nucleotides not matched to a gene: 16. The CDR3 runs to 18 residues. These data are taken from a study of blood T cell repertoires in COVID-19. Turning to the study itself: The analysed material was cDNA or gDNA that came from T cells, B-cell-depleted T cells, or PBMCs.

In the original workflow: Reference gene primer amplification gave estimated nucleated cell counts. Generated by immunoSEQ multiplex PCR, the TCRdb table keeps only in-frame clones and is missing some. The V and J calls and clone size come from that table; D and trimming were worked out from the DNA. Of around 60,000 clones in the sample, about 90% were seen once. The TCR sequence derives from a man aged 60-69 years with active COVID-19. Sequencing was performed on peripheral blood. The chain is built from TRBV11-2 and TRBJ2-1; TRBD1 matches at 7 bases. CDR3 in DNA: TGTGCCAGCAGCTTAGTCGCCCCCCGCAGGGGGAACAGTAATGAGCAGTTCTTC. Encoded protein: CASSLVAPRRGNSNEQFF.